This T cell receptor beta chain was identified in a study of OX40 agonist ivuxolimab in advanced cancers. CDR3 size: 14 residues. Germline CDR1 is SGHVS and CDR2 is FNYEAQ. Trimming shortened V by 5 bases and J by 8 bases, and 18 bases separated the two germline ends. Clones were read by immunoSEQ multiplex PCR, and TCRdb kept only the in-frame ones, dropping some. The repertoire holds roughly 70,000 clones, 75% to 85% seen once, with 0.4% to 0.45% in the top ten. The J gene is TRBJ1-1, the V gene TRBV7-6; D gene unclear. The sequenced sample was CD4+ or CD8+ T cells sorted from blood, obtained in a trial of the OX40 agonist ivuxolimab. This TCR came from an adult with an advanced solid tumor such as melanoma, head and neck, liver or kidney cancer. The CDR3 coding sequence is TGTGCCAGCAGCCCCCGTGTGGATTTACAGGAAGCTTTCTTT. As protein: CASSPRVDLQEAFF.